This T cell receptor (beta chain) comes out of a study of blood T cell repertoires in COVID-19. The germline CDR1 and CDR2 sequences are LGHDT and YNNKEL (reference sequence). The CDR3 is 17 amino acids. Trimming cost V 1 base and J 2 bases, with 17 bases left between them. Profiling relied on immunoSEQ multiplex PCR, and the TCRdb table lists in-frame clones only, not all of them. This table holds about 74,000 clones, roughly 74% found once. Material for sequencing was peripheral blood. This chain links TRBV3-1 (or the pseudogene TRBV3-2) with TRBJ2-5; D is perhaps TRBD2 (7 bases). This TCR came from a human donor in a cohort sampled during active COVID-19. CDR3 DNA sequence: TGTGCCAGCAGCCAAGGGGGAGGGGGAGTAAGTCAAGAGACCCAGTACTTC. As protein: CASSQGGGGVSQETQYF.